This TCR beta chain was profiled in a study of OX40 agonist ivuxolimab in advanced cancers. Study-wide context: Ivuxolimab, which targeted the costimulatory receptor OX40 (CD134), was an agonistic, fully human IgG2 monoclonal antibody. The point of sequencing TCRbeta in the periphery was to test whether ivuxolimab changed TCR sequence diversity and drove clonal T-cell expansion. Intravenous ivuxolimab was administered to patients every 2 weeks at six dose levels: 0.01, 0.1, 0.3, 1.5, 3 and 10 mg/kg. Among the roughly 54 dose-escalation patients, roughly 20 had hepatocellular carcinoma, roughly 15 melanoma, 9 renal cell carcinoma and 9 head and neck cancer. Patients were allowed to have had prior anti-PD-1, anti-PD-L1 or anti-CTLA-4 therapy, and 40% of the dose-escalation patients had previously received checkpoint inhibitors. Partial responses occurred in three dose-escalation patients, of whom one had hepatocellular carcinoma and two had cutaneous melanoma. The monotherapy dose-escalation portion (N of about 49 patients) of the phase I ivuxolimab trial is reported in the paper. The dose-escalation cohort was 82.7% male with a mean age of 60 years, ranging from 23 to 79.

The CDR3 runs 13 amino acids, cysteine and phenylalanine included. The DNA shown is the 39-base CDR3, in frame from base 1. V sheds 3 bases and J sheds 6 bases, leaving 10 bases between their ends. As encoded in the germline V gene (reference sequence), CDR1 is LNHDA while CDR2 is SQIVND. Broad study findings and their caveats: At doses from 0.1 to 3.0 mg/kg, clonal expansion was seen in both CD4+ and CD8+ blood T cells between baseline and week 6. Low levels of normalized T-cell clonal expansion were also seen in some patients who did not respond. Antigen specificity was not determined for the clonally expanded peripheral T cells. In the 0.1-3.0 mg/kg groups, partial responders were among the patients with the lowest normalized peripheral clonal expansion, particularly in CD8+ T cells. After ivuxolimab, CD8+ T cells had more expanded clones than CD4+ T cells on average.

The trial excluded patients who had a history of autoimmune disease or were on systemic immunosuppression. Peripheral blood for TCR sequencing was drawn from every dose cohort at baseline, at cycle 4 day 1 and at cycle 7 day 1. Samples came from an open-label, multicenter, first-in-human phase I dose-escalation trial of ivuxolimab. Adults with locally advanced or metastatic head and neck squamous cell, hepatocellular, melanoma or renal cell carcinoma were enrolled in the trial. Before TCR sequencing, CD4+ and CD8+ T cells were separately sorted from peripheral blood. Genomic DNA was isolated from the sorted cells so that the TCRbeta CDR3 region could be sequenced. The immunoSEQ Assay was used to sequence the TCRbeta CDR3 regions. TCRdb provides this immuneACCESS table in a form limited to in-frame rearrangements. Some clones are lacking; in checked studies, under half of them reflect an unresolved V gene, and why the rest are absent is not known. Present in this sample are 55,000 to 90,000 clones, roughly 89% of which were seen just once. The ten largest make up over 2.5% of the sample.

Remarks on this clone: Its target antigen remains unknown. No much larger clonotype is one base removed from it; base qualities were not supplied.

The sequence came from an adult with an advanced solid tumor such as melanoma, head and neck, liver or kidney cancer. Sequenced material: CD4+ or CD8+ T cells sorted from blood, taken in a trial of the OX40 agonist ivuxolimab. This receptor chain uses TRBV19 and TRBJ2-3, and perhaps TRBD2 as D gene, on 5 matching bases. CDR3 sequence: CASSILTGDTQYF. The nucleotides are TGTGCCAGTAGTATTCTGACGGGGGATACGCAGTATTTT.